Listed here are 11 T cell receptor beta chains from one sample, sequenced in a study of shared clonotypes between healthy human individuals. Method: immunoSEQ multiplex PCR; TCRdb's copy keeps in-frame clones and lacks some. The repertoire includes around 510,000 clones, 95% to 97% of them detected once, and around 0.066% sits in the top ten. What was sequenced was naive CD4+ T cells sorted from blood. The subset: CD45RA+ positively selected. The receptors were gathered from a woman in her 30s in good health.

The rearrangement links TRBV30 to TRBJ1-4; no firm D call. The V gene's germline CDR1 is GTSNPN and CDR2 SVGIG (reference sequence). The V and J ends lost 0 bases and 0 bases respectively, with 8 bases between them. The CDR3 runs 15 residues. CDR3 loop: CAWSVRSPTNEKLFF. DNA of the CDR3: TGTGCCTGGAGTGTACGCTCGCCAACTAATGAAAAACTGTTTTTT.

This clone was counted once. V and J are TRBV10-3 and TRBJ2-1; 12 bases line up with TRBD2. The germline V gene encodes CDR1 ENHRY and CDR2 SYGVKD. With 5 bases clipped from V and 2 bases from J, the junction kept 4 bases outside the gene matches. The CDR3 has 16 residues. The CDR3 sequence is CAISPRTSGAYNEQFF. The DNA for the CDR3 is TGTGCCATCAGTCCTCGGACTAGCGGGGCCTACAATGAGCAGTTCTTC.

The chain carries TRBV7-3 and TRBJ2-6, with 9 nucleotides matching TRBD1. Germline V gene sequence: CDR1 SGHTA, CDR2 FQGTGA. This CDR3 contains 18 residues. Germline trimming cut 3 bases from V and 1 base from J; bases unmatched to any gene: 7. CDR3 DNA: TGTGCCAGCAGCTTCCGGGACAGGGAGTTTTCTGGGGCCAACGTCCTGACTTTC. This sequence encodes CASSFRDREFSGANVLTF.

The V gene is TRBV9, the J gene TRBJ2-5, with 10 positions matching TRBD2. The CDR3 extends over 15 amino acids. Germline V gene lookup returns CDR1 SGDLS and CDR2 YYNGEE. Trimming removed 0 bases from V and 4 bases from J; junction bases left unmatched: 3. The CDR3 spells CASSVGASGRETQYF. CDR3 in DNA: TGTGCCAGCAGCGTAGGGGCTAGCGGGAGAGAGACCCAGTACTTC.

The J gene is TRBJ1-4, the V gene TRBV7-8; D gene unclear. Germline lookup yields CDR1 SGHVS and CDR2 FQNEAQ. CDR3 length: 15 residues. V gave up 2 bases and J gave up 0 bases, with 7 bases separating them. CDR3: CASSLSAATNEKLFF. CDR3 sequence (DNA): TGTGCCAGCAGCTTATCAGCTGCAACTAATGAAAAACTGTTTTTT.

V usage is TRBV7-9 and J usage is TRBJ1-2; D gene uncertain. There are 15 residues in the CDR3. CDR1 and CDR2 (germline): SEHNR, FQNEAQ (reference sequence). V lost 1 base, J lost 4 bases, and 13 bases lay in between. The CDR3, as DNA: TGTGCCAGCAGCTTAGATCTGAGTCACCTCTATGGCTACACCTTC. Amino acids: CASSLDLSHLYGYTF.

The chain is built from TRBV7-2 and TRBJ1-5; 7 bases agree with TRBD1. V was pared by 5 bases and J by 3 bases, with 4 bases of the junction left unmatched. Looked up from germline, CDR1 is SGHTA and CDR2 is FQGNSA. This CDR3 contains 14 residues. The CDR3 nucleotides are TGTGCCAGCAGCGCTGGGACAGTCAATCAGCCCCAGCATTTT. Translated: CASSAGTVNQPQHF.

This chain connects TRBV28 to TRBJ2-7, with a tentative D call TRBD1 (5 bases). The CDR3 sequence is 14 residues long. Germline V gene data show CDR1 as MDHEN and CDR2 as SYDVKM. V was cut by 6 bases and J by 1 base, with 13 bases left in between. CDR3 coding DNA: TGTGCCAGCAGGCGGACCAAGGGGTCCTACGAGCAGTACTTC. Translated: CASRRTKGSYEQYF.

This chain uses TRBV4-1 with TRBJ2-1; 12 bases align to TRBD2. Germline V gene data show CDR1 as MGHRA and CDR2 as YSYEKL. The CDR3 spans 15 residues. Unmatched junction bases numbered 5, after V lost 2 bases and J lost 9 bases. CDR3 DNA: TGCGCCAGCAGCCAAACCGGACTAGCGGGACTTGAGCAGTTCTTC. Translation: CASSQTGLAGLEQFF.

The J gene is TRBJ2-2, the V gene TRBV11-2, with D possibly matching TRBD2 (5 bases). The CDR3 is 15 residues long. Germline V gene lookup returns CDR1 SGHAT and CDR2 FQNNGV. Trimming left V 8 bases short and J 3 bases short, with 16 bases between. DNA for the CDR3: TGTGCCAGCGCCCCCCTAGCCTACTACACCGGGGAGCTGTTTTTT. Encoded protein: CASAPLAYYTGELFF.

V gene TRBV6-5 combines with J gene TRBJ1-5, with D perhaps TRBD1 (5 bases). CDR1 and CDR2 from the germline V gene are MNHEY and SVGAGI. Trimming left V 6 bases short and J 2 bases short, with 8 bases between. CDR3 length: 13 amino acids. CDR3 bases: TGTGCCAGCAGCCGCAGGGGCAATCAGCCCCAGCATTTT. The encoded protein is CASSRRGNQPQHF.